This T cell receptor (beta chain) was sequenced during a study of blood T cell repertoires in COVID-19. Study as a whole: Some COVID-19 samples were acute and others convalescent; all came from the United States, Italy and Spain. T cells, B-cell-depleted T cells, or PBMCs provided the cDNA or gDNA that served as material.

Authors' methods: By means of reference gene primer amplification, nucleated cell counts were estimated. Libraries were prepared by immunoSEQ multiplex PCR; TCRdb keeps only in-frame clonotypes and omits some of them. The DNA gave D and trimming, while V, J and clone size come from that table. The sample lists around 150,000 clones, 60% to 85% occurring once. Germline CDR1 is SGHVS and CDR2 is FNYEAQ. This CDR3 region has 17 residues. The V segment lost 2 bases and the J segment 4 bases; nucleotides outside the gene matches: 5. The source material was peripheral blood. This sequence was found in a man aged 55 to 70 with acute or convalescent COVID-19. The rearrangement links TRBV7-6 to TRBJ2-6, with TRBD1 matching over 10 bases. The CDR3 bases are TGTGCCAGCAGCTTAAGGACAGGGGGTACCGGGGCCAACGTCCTGACTTTC. Translation: CASSLRTGGTGANVLTF.